Below are 18 T cell receptor beta chains sequenced from a single sample in a study of cytomegalovirus exposure and HLA in healthy donors. The primer mix had 60 Vbeta and 13 Jbeta primers. Profiled with immunoSEQ multiplex PCR; TCRdb holds only in-frame clones, not every one. There are more than 80,000 clones in the sample; around 75% occur only once, and about 2.5% lies in the top ten. Material: PBMCs. The receptor source for this set is a middle-aged man in good health and CMV-seronegative.

The rearrangement links TRBV12-1 to TRBJ1-4; the DNA was not compared with TRBD1, the D call given in the table. TRBV12-1 is a pseudogene locus. The CDR3 sequence is 15 residues long. The CDR3 loop is CASSLGRQGGEKLFF. DNA for the CDR3: TGTGCCAGCAGCTTAGGCCGACAGGGCGGCGAAAAACTGTTTTTT.

V and J are TRBV5-6 and TRBJ2-2; 8 bases are a match to TRBD1. The trim removed 4 bases at V and 6 bases at J, leaving 8 bases unmatched. Germline CDR1 reads SGHDT; CDR2 reads YYEEEE. CDR3 length: 15 residues. This chain's CDR3 is CASSARDRFSGELFF. Here the CDR3 DNA reads TGTGCCAGCAGCGCCCGGGACAGGTTTTCCGGGGAGCTGTTTTTT. Filled out from reference TRBV5-6 and TRBJ2-2, the complete variable domain reads DAGVTQSPTHLIKTRGQQVTLRCSPKSGHDTVSWYQQALGQGPQFIFQYYEEEERQRGNFPDRFSGHQFPNYSSELNVNALLLGDSALYLCASSARDRFSGELFFGEGSRLTVL.

The chain uses TRBV11-2 and TRBJ2-4; a weak D match, TRBD1 (5 bases). V lost 4 bases and J 0 bases, leaving 10 bases between the germline ends. The CDR3 is made up of 15 amino acids. Germline V gene sequence: CDR1 SGHAT, CDR2 FQNNGV. CDR3 amino acids: CASSSSRVAKNIQYF. In nucleotides, the CDR3 is TGTGCCAGCAGCTCATCCAGGGTAGCCAAAAACATTCAGTACTTC.

This chain links TRBV5-5 with TRBJ1-2; unclear D gene. V lost 4 bases and J lost 1, with 14 bases in between. The germline V gene has CDR1 SGHKS and CDR2 YYEKEE (reference sequence). This CDR3 region has 15 residues. The CDR3 DNA follows: TGTGCCAGCAGCGCCGGAGATCTTCTTAACTATGGCTACACCTTC. Protein: CASSAGDLLNYGYTF. The whole variable domain, filled in from reference TRBV5-5 and TRBJ1-2, reads DAGVTQSPTHLIKTRGQQVTLRCSPISGHKSVSWYQQVLGQGPQFIFQYYEKEERGRGNFPDRFSARQFPNYSSELNVNALLLGDSALYLCASSAGDLLNYGYTFGSGTRLTVV.

This CDR3 is CASSKRRQGAMTIYEQYF. CDR3 bases: TGTGCCAGCAGCAAACGTCGACAGGGGGCGATGACCATCTACGAGCAGTACTTC. The genes are TRBV5-8 and TRBJ2-7; 10 bases agree with TRBD1. This CDR3 has 18 residues. V was clipped by 4 bases and J by 3 bases; unmatched bases: 16. In germline, CDR1 is SGHTS, CDR2 YDEGEE. Variable domain in full (rest from reference TRBV5-8 and TRBJ2-7): EAGVTQSPTHLIKTRGQQATLRCSPISGHTSVYWYQQALGLGLQFLLWYDEGEERNRGNFPPRFSGRQFPNYSSELNVNALELEDSALYLCASSKRRQGAMTIYEQYFGPGTRLTVT.

This clone was recorded a few times. Different DNA sequences within this sample yield the same CDR3. The V and J genes are TRBV5-1 and TRBJ2-1; 8 bases line up with TRBD1. The V gene's germline CDR1 is SGHRS and CDR2 YFSETQ. With V trimmed by 4 bases and J by 0 bases, 3 bases remained unmatched. CDR3 size: 15 residues. The CDR3, as DNA: TGCGCCAGCAGCCCCGGACAGGGCTCCTACAATGAGCAGTTCTTC. Protein: CASSPGQGSYNEQFF.

V gene TRBV7-3 combines with J gene TRBJ2-2, with TRBD1 matching over 8 bases. Germline CDR1 and CDR2: SGHTA and FQGTGA. Trimming cost V 6 bases and J 0 bases; bases outside gene matches: 9. CDR3 length equals 17 residues. As DNA, the CDR3 is TGTGCCAGCAGTTCTCCCCAGGGGGCGCCGAACACCGGGGAGCTGTTTTTT. Its protein is CASSSPQGAPNTGELFF.

J is TRBJ2-3 and V is TRBV5-4; TRBD1 aligns across 7 bases. The CDR3 sequence is 16 residues long. Germline-derived CDR1 and CDR2 are SGHNT and YYREEE (reference sequence). With 1 base clipped from V and 4 bases from J, the junction kept 9 bases outside the gene matches. The CDR3 DNA follows: TGTGCCAGCAGCTTGTACCGGGACAGTTTTTCAGATACGCAGTATTTT. This codes for CASSLYRDSFSDTQYF.

The chain links TRBV5-4 to TRBJ2-3, with 15 nucleotides matching TRBD2. The length of the CDR3 is 18 residues. CDR1 and CDR2 from the germline V gene are SGHNT and YYREEE (reference sequence). Germline trimming cut 4 bases from V and 4 bases from J; bases unmatched to any gene: 10. The CDR3 is CASSTGTSGGLGSDTQYF. Here the CDR3 DNA reads TGTGCCAGCAGCACCGGGACTAGCGGGGGGTTGGGTTCAGATACGCAGTATTTT.

A few counts support this clone. This sequence joins TRBV9 and TRBJ2-3, with D tentatively TRBD2 (7 bases). V gave up 3 bases and J gave up 7 bases, with 18 bases separating them. The CDR3 length is 15 residues. The germline CDR1 and CDR2 sequences are SGDLS and YYNGEE. DNA of the CDR3: TGTGCCAGCAGCGAGCGGGACATCACATACTATACGCAGTATTTT. This gives the protein CASSERDITYYTQYF. Using reference TRBV9 and TRBJ2-3 for the parts outside the CDR3, the full variable domain is DSGVTQTPKHLITATGQRVTLRCSPRSGDLSVYWYQQSLDQGLQFLIQYYNGEERAKGNILERFSAQQFPDLHSELNLSSLELGDSALYFCASSERDITYYTQYFGPGTRLTVL.

This sequence joins TRBV9 and TRBJ1-1, with a weak D call TRBD1 (5 bases). The germline V gene has CDR1 SGDLS and CDR2 YYNGEE. CDR3 length: 16 amino acids. V was pared by 3 bases and J by 5 bases, with 20 bases between. CDR3: CASSGRDSVLLTEAFF. CDR3 nucleotides: TGTGCCAGCAGCGGCAGGGACTCGGTCCTCCTGACTGAAGCTTTCTTT. The complete variable domain, with remaining parts taken from reference TRBV9 and TRBJ1-1, reads DSGVTQTPKHLITATGQRVTLRCSPRSGDLSVYWYQQSLDQGLQFLIQYYNGEERAKGNILERFSAQQFPDLHSELNLSSLELGDSALYFCASSGRDSVLLTEAFFGQGTRLTVV.

This chain joins TRBV18 and TRBJ2-3, with a tentative D call TRBD1 (5 bases). The germline gives CDR1 KGHSH, CDR2 LQKENI. The CDR3 covers 15 residues. Trimming removed 3 bases from V and 4 bases from J, with 14 bases in between. CDR3 nucleotide sequence: TGTGCCAGCTCACCGCTAGGGGCTTCGGCAGATACGCAGTATTTT. Translation gives CASSPLGASADTQYF.

The rearrangement links TRBV9 to TRBJ1-6; 7 positions agree with TRBD1. Germline-derived CDR1 and CDR2 are SGDLS and YYNGEE. Trimming cost V 3 bases and J 9 bases; bases outside gene matches: 0. The CDR3 consists of 12 residues. CDR3 amino acids: CASSGTGSPLHF. The CDR3 bases are TGTGCCAGCAGCGGGACAGGTTCACCCCTCCACTTT.

This clone turned up a few times. The V and J genes are TRBV7-6 and TRBJ1-1, with 7 bases fitting TRBD1. The V segment lost 4 bases and the J segment 2 bases; nucleotides outside the gene matches: 4. The CDR3 extends over 14 amino acids. Germline lookup yields CDR1 SGHVS and CDR2 FNYEAQ. Here the CDR3 DNA reads TGTGCCAGCAGCTCCGGGACAGCAAACACTGAAGCTTTCTTT. Its protein product is CASSSGTANTEAFF.

The CDR3 here is CASSRGQGNYNEQFF. Here the CDR3 DNA reads TGTGCCAGCAGCCGGGGACAGGGGAACTACAATGAGCAGTTCTTC. This chain links TRBV7-2 with TRBJ2-1, with 10 bases identical to TRBD1. The germline V gene has CDR1 SGHTA and CDR2 FQGNSA. The length of the CDR3 is 15 residues. J lost 3 bases, V lost 5 bases, and 4 bases had no gene match.

Turning to this clone: Within the sample, other DNA sequences also encode this same CDR3. The chain carries TRBV4-2 and TRBJ2-2; tentatively, D is TRBD1 (6 bases). The CDR3 spans 16 residues. Trimming removed 0 bases at V and 3 bases at J, with 11 bases between. The V gene's germline CDR1 is LGHNA and CDR2 YNFKEQ. CDR3 residues: CASSQEGASHTGELFF. The CDR3, as DNA: TGTGCCAGCAGCCAAGAGGGGGCCAGCCACACCGGGGAGCTGTTTTTT.

The J gene is TRBJ1-6, the V gene TRBV6-1; no clear D gene. V was shortened by 4 bases and J by 6 bases, with 13 bases between the two germline ends. The CDR3 sequence is 15 residues long. In germline, CDR1 is MNHNS, CDR2 SASEGT. As DNA, the CDR3 is TGTGCCAGCAGTGGGCTTTGGAGTTCTAATTCACCCCTCCACTTT. Translation gives CASSGLWSSNSPLHF.

This clone was seen only a few times. This chain links TRBV4-2 with TRBJ2-3; 9 bases fit TRBD2. CDR3 length: 18 amino acids. The junction had 13 bases not matched to a gene; V was cut back by 4 bases and J by 2 bases. Germline V CDR1 and CDR2: LGHNA, YNFKEQ. CDR3 sequence (DNA): TGTGCCAGCAGCCCCAGAGGAGTGGCGGGGGGGGTCACAGATACGCAGTATTTT. Protein: CASSPRGVAGGVTDTQYF.